These 27 T cell receptor beta chains originate from one sample sequenced in a study of cytotoxic CD8 clonotypes in ibrutinib-treated CLL. Sequencing used immunoSEQ multiplex PCR; TCRdb keeps in-frame clones, though not all of them. The sample holds some 200,000 clones, 70% seen once. The sample in question was PBMCs, obtained after 12 months of ibrutinib treatment. The origin of the receptors is a human donor with chronic lymphocytic leukemia.

This clone was found a few times. This chain links TRBV29-1 with TRBJ1-2; D is ambiguous. The germline gives CDR1 SQVTM, CDR2 ANQGSEA. The V gene lost 5 bases and the J gene lost 5 bases, with 9 bases spanning the gap. The CDR3 extends over 11 amino acids. The CDR3, as DNA: TGCAGCGTTTTTACAGAATATGGCTACACCTTC. Translation: CSVFTEYGYTF. Drawing the rest from reference TRBV29-1 and TRBJ1-2, the complete variable domain is SAVISQKPSRDICQRGTSLTIQCQVDSQVTMMFWYRQQPGQSLTLIATANQGSEATYESGFVIDKFPISRPNLTFSTLTVSNMSPEDSSIYLCSVFTEYGYTFGSGTRLTVV.

This clone was counted once. The chain employs TRBV5-4 and TRBJ1-2; D not certain. The CDR3 runs 14 residues. The V and J ends lost 5 bases and 2 bases respectively, with 13 bases between them. Germline-derived CDR1 and CDR2 are SGHNT and YYREEE (reference sequence). In nucleotides, the CDR3 is TGTGCCAGCAGGCCCCATAGTGACAACTATGGCTACACCTTC. Amino acid sequence: CASRPHSDNYGYTF.

A remark on this clone: This may be a read error: a much more frequent sequence differs by one nucleotide. This chain links TRBV6-5 with TRBJ1-2; D is undetermined. Deletions cut 2 bases from V and 5 bases from J, with 6 bases between. Germline V CDR1 and CDR2: MNHEY, SVGAGI. The CDR3 consists of 12 residues. The CDR3 DNA follows: TGTGCCAGCAGTTACGGGCAGTATGGCTACACCTTC. Protein product: CASSYGQYGYTF.

The chain has TRBV7-6 and TRBJ1-4, with D perhaps TRBD1 (5 bases). This CDR3 has 15 residues. Deletions cut 4 bases from V and 4 bases from J, with 13 bases between. CDR1 SGHVS and CDR2 FNYEAQ come from the germline V gene. Here the CDR3 reads CASSSSQGSNEKLFF. CDR3 nucleotide sequence: TGTGCCAGCAGCTCATCCCAGGGAAGTAATGAAAAACTGTTTTTT.

The CDR3 coding sequence is TGCAGCGTTGCGCAGGGGAGGACTGAAGCTTTCTTT. This encodes CSVAQGRTEAFF. This chain links TRBV29-1 with TRBJ1-1, with D tentatively TRBD1 (6 bases). Per germline, CDR1 SQVTM and CDR2 ANQGSEA. This CDR3 is 12 amino acids long. With 4 bases removed from V and 5 bases from J, the gap between germline ends came to 11 bases.

This clone was recorded a few times. This chain joins TRBV7-3 and TRBJ2-3; D is possibly TRBD1 (5 bases). CDR3 size: 15 residues. The germline gives CDR1 SGHTA, CDR2 FQGTGA. V was cut by 5 bases and J by 0 bases, with 12 bases left in between. The CDR3 region is CASSLGHSSTDTQYF. CDR3 nucleotides: TGTGCCAGCAGCCTCGGACATTCTAGCACAGATACGCAGTATTTT.

CDR3 sequence: CASSLTSPAEQFF. The CDR3, as DNA: TGCGCCAGCAGTCTGACTAGCCCGGCTGAGCAGTTCTTC. The V gene is TRBV5-1, the J gene TRBJ2-1, with TRBD2 matching over 7 bases. The CDR3 consists of 13 residues. Germline lookup yields CDR1 SGHRS and CDR2 YFSETQ. V lost 5 bases, J lost 9 bases, and 8 bases stayed unmatched.

V gene TRBV19 combines with J gene TRBJ2-1; 7 positions agree with TRBD2. V dropped 3 bases and J dropped 4; count of bases not matched to a gene: 6. Germline values: CDR1 LNHDA, CDR2 SQIVND (reference sequence). This CDR3 has 15 amino acids. The CDR3 spells CASSIRWEGYNEQFF. Here the CDR3 DNA reads TGTGCCAGTAGTATTCGGTGGGAGGGTTACAATGAGCAGTTCTTC. Based on the CDR3 plus reference TRBV19 and TRBJ2-1, the full variable domain is DGGITQSPKYLFRKEGQNVTLSCEQNLNHDAMYWYRQDPGQGLRLIYYSQIVNDFQKGDIAEGYSVSREKKESFPLTVTSAQKNPTAFYLCASSIRWEGYNEQFFGPGTRLTVL.

This clone was recorded a few times. CDR3 residues: CASSSSPFWKFRDSYEQYF. DNA for the CDR3: TGCGCCAGCAGCTCAAGCCCCTTCTGGAAGTTTAGGGATTCCTACGAGCAGTACTTC. The V gene is TRBV5-1, the J gene TRBJ2-7; no clear D. CDR3 length: 19 amino acids. Germline values: CDR1 SGHRS, CDR2 YFSETQ. V dropped 3 bases and J dropped 1 base, with 26 bases sitting between them. Looking up the rest from reference TRBV5-1 and TRBJ2-7 gives the full variable domain: KAGVTQTPRYLIKTRGQQVTLSCSPISGHRSVSWYQQTPGQGLQFLFEYFSETQRNKGNFPGRFSGRQFSNSRSEMNVSTLELGDSALYLCASSSSPFWKFRDSYEQYFGPGTRLTVT.

This sequence joins TRBV11-2 and TRBJ1-3; D uncertain. This CDR3 comprises 14 residues. The germline V and J ends were trimmed by 2 bases and 11 bases, with 16 bases remaining between them. Germline-derived CDR1 and CDR2 are SGHAT and FQNNGV. The chain's CDR3 is CASSLQNSAPSIYF. The CDR3 DNA reads TGTGCCAGCAGCTTACAAAACAGTGCCCCATCCATATATTTT.

The CDR3 region is CATLAGSDEQFF. CDR3 nucleotides: TGTGCCACCCTAGCGGGAAGCGATGAGCAGTTCTTC. The rearrangement uses TRBV7-8 and TRBJ2-1; 9 bases align to TRBD2. This CDR3 has 12 residues. Per the germline V gene, CDR1 is SGHVS and CDR2 is FQNEAQ. V lost 10 bases to trimming and J lost 8 bases; unmatched junction nucleotides: 6.

This chain connects TRBV27 to TRBJ2-7; unclear D gene. This CDR3 is built from 13 residues. Germline values: CDR1 MNHEY, CDR2 SMNVEV (reference sequence). V was pared by 6 bases and J by 1 base, with 10 bases between. CDR3 bases: TGTGCCAGCAGGGCCACCGGATCCTACGAGCAGTACTTC. This encodes CASRATGSYEQYF.

The chain recombines TRBV28 with TRBJ1-4; the D gene is possibly TRBD1 (6 bases). The CDR3 is made up of 15 amino acids. From germline, CDR1 is MDHEN and CDR2 SYDVKM. In DNA, the CDR3 is TGTGCTTCACGAGGCGGGGGCATTACTAATGAAAAACTGTTTTTT. Its translation: CASRGGGITNEKLFF. Drawing the rest from reference TRBV28 and TRBJ1-4, the complete variable domain is DVKVTQSSRYLVKRTGEKVFLECVQDMDHENMFWYRQDPGLGLRLIYFSYDVKMKEKGDIPEGYSVSREKKERFSLILESASTNQTSMYLCASRGGGITNEKLFFGSGTQLSVL.

V gene TRBV13 combines with J gene TRBJ2-3, with 9 bases matching TRBD2. V shed 0 bases and J 2 bases; nucleotides not matched to a gene: 6. CDR3 length: 17 residues. Per the germline V gene, CDR1 is PRHDT and CDR2 is FYEKMQ (reference sequence). The DNA for the CDR3 is TGTGCCAGCAGCTTAGGCCGGGGGACTAGCATCACAGATACGCAGTATTTT. Encoded protein: CASSLGRGTSITDTQYF.

The count of this clone is one. The chain is built from TRBV5-1 and TRBJ2-1; 12 nucleotides line up with TRBD2. The CDR3 totals 17 residues. The germline CDR1 and CDR2 sequences are SGHRS and YFSETQ. The trim removed 0 bases at V and 6 bases at J, leaving 7 bases unmatched. CDR3 amino acids: CASSLAPSGGAANEQFF. Here the CDR3 DNA reads TGCGCCAGCAGCTTGGCCCCTAGCGGGGGGGCCGCCAATGAGCAGTTCTTC.

This chain uses TRBV21-1 with TRBJ2-3; TRBD2 was called by the table and not checked on the DNA. TRBV21-1 is flagged as a pseudogene. The CDR3 is made up of 14 amino acids. Written as DNA, the CDR3 is TGTGCCAGCAGCGACTACGACAGCACAGATACGCAGTATTTT. It is translated as CASSDYDSTDTQYF.

This clone came up once. V and J are TRBV5-4 and TRBJ2-4; D unclear. Trimming removed 1 base at V and 8 bases at J, with 10 bases between. The germline CDR1 and CDR2 sequences are SGHNT and YYREEE (reference sequence). The CDR3 length is 13 residues. The CDR3, as DNA: TGTGCCAGCAGCTTGAAGGGTGGGGACATTCAGTACTTC. This gives the protein CASSLKGGDIQYF.

J is TRBJ2-7 and V is TRBV30; TRBD1 might be the D (6 bases). The CDR3 is made up of 13 amino acids. Per the germline V gene, CDR1 is GTSNPN and CDR2 is SVGIG (reference sequence). With 1 base removed from V and 4 bases from J, the gap between germline ends came to 11 bases. CDR3 region: CAWSAGDGYEQYF. The CDR3 nucleotides read TGTGCCTGGAGTGCAGGGGACGGGTACGAGCAGTACTTC.

This chain joins TRBV7-9 and TRBJ1-4; TRBD1 matches 7 bases. CDR1 is SEHNR, CDR2 FQNEAQ, per germline (reference sequence). V gave up 5 bases and J gave up 11 bases; unmatched junction bases: 17. This CDR3 comprises 16 residues. The CDR3 coding sequence is TGTGCCAGCAGCCACCGGGACAGACCACTAATGAGGAAACTGTTTTTT. Its protein is CASSHRDRPLMRKLFF.

J is TRBJ2-3 and V is TRBV5-8; 8 positions agree with TRBD2. Germline CDR1 is SGHTS and CDR2 is YDEGEE. There are 15 residues in the CDR3. V lost 4 bases, J lost 2 bases, and 6 bases stayed unmatched. DNA for the CDR3: TGTGCCAGCAGCCAATTCGGGGGGGACACAGATACGCAGTATTTT. This translates into CASSQFGGDTDTQYF.

This clone showed up just a few times. The V call is TRBV30, the J call TRBJ1-2; unclear D gene. The V gene's germline CDR1 is GTSNPN and CDR2 SVGIG (reference sequence). The V end lost 2 bases, the J end lost 8 bases, and 9 bases lay between the germline ends. The CDR3 totals 11 residues. DNA for the CDR3: TGTGCCTGGAGTCACCGTCGAGGCTACACCTTC. Translation gives CAWSHRRGYTF.

This sequence joins TRBV6-5 and TRBJ1-1; a possible D gene is TRBD1 (6 bases). Trimming took off 2 bases at V and 5 bases at J, with 12 bases between the two ends. In germline, CDR1 is MNHEY, CDR2 SVGAGI. The CDR3 contains 14 residues. CDR3 loop: CASSYGGSVTEAFF. For the CDR3, the DNA is TGTGCCAGCAGTTACGGGGGCTCGGTAACTGAAGCTTTCTTT.

The chain combines TRBV7-3 with TRBJ2-4; D is possibly TRBD1 (5 bases). This CDR3 is 15 amino acids long. The germline CDR1 and CDR2 sequences are SGHTA and FQGTGA. V was trimmed by 4 bases and J by 5 bases, leaving 15 bases between them. The CDR3 loop reads CASSSSRMGQNIQYF. CDR3 coding DNA: TGTGCCAGCAGCTCAAGCAGGATGGGGCAAAACATTCAGTACTTC.

This clone occurred once. The CDR3: CASSFLIGSNEQFF. The DNA of the CDR3 is TGTGCCAGCAGTTTTTTGATAGGGTCTAATGAGCAGTTCTTC. The rearrangement uses TRBV28 and TRBJ2-1, with D hard to call. Trimming took 3 bases from V and 7 from J, leaving 13 bases between them. Germline assignment: CDR1 MDHEN and CDR2 SYDVKM. This CDR3 contains 14 residues.

The V and J genes are TRBV10-2 and TRBJ1-2; no firm D call. Germline V gives CDR1 WSHSY, CDR2 SAAADI. Trimming took off 5 bases at V and 4 bases at J, with 11 bases between the two ends. This CDR3 has 13 residues. This CDR3 is CASSSGSGYGYTF. The CDR3 coding sequence is TGCGCCAGCAGTTCTGGTTCCGGCTATGGCTACACCTTC.

V usage is TRBV5-1 and J usage is TRBJ2-1, with 9 bases aligning to TRBD1. Germline values: CDR1 SGHRS, CDR2 YFSETQ. V lost 2 bases, J lost 6 bases, and 6 bases stayed unmatched. The CDR3 runs to 15 residues. The CDR3 region is CASSFTGGAANEQFF. The CDR3 DNA follows: TGCGCCAGCAGCTTCACAGGGGGCGCAGCCAATGAGCAGTTCTTC.

This clone turned up a few times. V gene TRBV30 combines with J gene TRBJ1-3; D may be TRBD1 (5 bases). The V gene lost 2 bases and the J gene lost 2 bases, with 10 bases spanning the gap. There are 14 residues in the CDR3. Germline CDR1 GTSNPN, CDR2 SVGIG (reference sequence). Here the CDR3 DNA reads TGTGCCTGGAGTCGGGGGTCAACTGGAAACACCATATATTTT. The encoded protein is CAWSRGSTGNTIYF.